Each of the 22 T cell receptor beta chains below was sequenced from the same sample in a study of cytomegalovirus exposure and HLA in healthy donors. The study ran its PCR with 60 Vbeta and 13 Jbeta primers. TCRdb keeps only in-frame clones here, not all; method: immunoSEQ multiplex PCR. This sample has 130,000 to 150,000 clones; roughly 80% occur once, and the top ten carry approximately 8.3%. The specimen was PBMCs. The receptors derive from a woman aged 50 to 65 in good health and CMV-seropositive.

CDR3 nucleotide sequence: TGTGCCAGCAGCTTGGTGTGGGGCCGACAAGAGACCCAGTACTTC. Protein sequence: CASSLVWGRQETQYF. The chain recombines TRBV5-7 with TRBJ2-5, with D tentatively TRBD1 (5 bases). TRBV5-7 is placed among ORFs of uncertain function. The CDR3 loop spans 15 amino acids. Trimming took off 0 bases at V and 2 bases at J, with 11 bases between the two ends.

Of note for this clone: A junction end diverges from the germline sequence, so it may reflect a read error. J is TRBJ2-5 and V is TRBV7-7; 7 bases match TRBD1. In germline, CDR1 is SSHAT, CDR2 FNYEAQ (reference sequence). The CDR3 has 14 amino acids. The CDR3 nucleotides are TGTGCTAGCAGCTTAAACAGGGGCCCCGAGACCCAGTACTTC. Translated, it gives CASSLNRGPETQYF.

The J gene is TRBJ2-1, the V gene TRBV7-3; D may be TRBD2 (7 bases). Germline CDR1 reads SGHTA; CDR2 reads FQGTGA. Trimming stripped 5 bases from V and 2 bases from J, with 16 bases between. The CDR3 length is 16 residues. For the CDR3, the DNA is TGTGCCAGCAGCCCAAGGGGGGGGCTTACCTACAATGAGCAGTTCTTC. This encodes CASSPRGGLTYNEQFF.

The rearrangement uses TRBV7-2 and TRBJ2-5, with D possibly being TRBD1 (7 bases). With 5 bases removed from V and 4 bases from J, the gap between germline ends came to 17 bases. The CDR3 is 15 amino acids. Per the germline V gene, CDR1 is SGHTA and CDR2 is FQGNSA. CDR3 loop: CASSRQGGVLETQYF. DNA of the CDR3: TGTGCCAGCAGCCGGCAGGGGGGTGTTTTAGAGACCCAGTACTTC.

The rearrangement links TRBV5-1 to TRBJ2-3; 8 positions match TRBD2. V was clipped by 4 bases and J by 4 bases; unmatched bases: 11. This CDR3 has 16 residues. Germline V gene lookup returns CDR1 SGHRS and CDR2 YFSETQ. CDR3 DNA: TGCGCCAGCAGCGCCCAACGGGGGGGCCGGGCAGATACGCAGTATTTT. Its protein product is CASSAQRGGRADTQYF.

The V call is TRBV15, the J call TRBJ1-2; no firm D call. The germline gives CDR1 LNHNV, CDR2 YYDKDF (reference sequence). V lost 0 bases to trimming and J lost 6 bases, with 17 bases between them. This CDR3 has 16 residues. The CDR3, as DNA: TGTGCCACCAGCAGAGAAGCTGGGCAGATGAAAGATGGCTACACCTTC. Protein sequence: CATSREAGQMKDGYTF.

The genes are TRBV4-2 and TRBJ1-2; 9 bases align to TRBD1. With V trimmed by 4 bases and J by 8 bases, 11 bases remained unmatched. The CDR3 is made up of 15 amino acids. CDR1 and CDR2 (germline): LGHNA, YNFKEQ. This CDR3 is CASSPRDRAVEGYTF. CDR3 bases: TGTGCCAGCAGCCCAAGGGACAGGGCCGTTGAAGGCTACACCTTC.

V usage is TRBV5-1 and J usage is TRBJ1-1, with 7 nucleotides matching TRBD1. This CDR3 spans 13 amino acids. Germline V lookup: CDR1 SGHRS, CDR2 YFSETQ. Trimming removed 7 bases from V and 0 bases from J; junction bases left unmatched: 3. The CDR3 bases are TGCGCCAGCTGGGACAGCTTGAACACTGAAGCTTTCTTT. Translation: CASWDSLNTEAFF.

CDR3 coding DNA: TGTGCCAGCAGCTGGGGCGGGGGCAATCAGCCCCAGCATTTT. Its protein is CASSWGGGNQPQHF. The gene calls are TRBV7-2 and TRBJ1-5; D may be TRBD1 (5 bases). This CDR3 region has 14 residues. The V gene's germline CDR1 is SGHTA and CDR2 FQGNSA. Trimming took off 4 bases at V and 2 bases at J, with 9 bases between the two ends. The whole variable domain, remainder taken from reference TRBV7-2 and TRBJ1-5, is GAGVSQSPSNKVTEKGKDVELRCDPISGHTALYWYRQSLGQGLEFLIYFQGNSAPDKSGLPSDRFSAERTGGSVSTLTIQRTQQEDSAVYLCASSWGGGNQPQHFGDGTRLSIL.

The gene calls are TRBV5-1 and TRBJ2-3, with D tentatively TRBD2 (5 bases). This CDR3 comprises 17 residues. Germline V gives CDR1 SGHRS, CDR2 YFSETQ. Trimming removed 0 bases from V and 1 base from J, with 15 bases in between. DNA of the CDR3: TGCGCCAGCAGCTTGGGACTGGCATCCGGGGGCACAGATACGCAGTATTTT. This translates into CASSLGLASGGTDTQYF.

In its sample, this clone was seen once. The V and J genes are TRBV28 and TRBJ2-1; D is possibly TRBD2 (6 bases). The CDR3 extends over 14 amino acids. Trimming removed 9 bases from V and 4 bases from J, with 16 bases in between. From germline, CDR1 is MDHEN and CDR2 SYDVKM. Here the CDR3 DNA reads TGTGCCAGTCTCCCAGCGGGTACGTACAATGAGCAGTTCTTC. It encodes CASLPAGTYNEQFF.

The chain combines TRBV6-1 with TRBJ1-3, with D hard to call. Trimming stripped 1 base from V and 0 bases from J, with 4 bases between. The CDR3 contains 14 residues. Germline CDR1 and CDR2: MNHNS and SASEGT. As DNA, the CDR3 is TGTGCCAGCAGTGAAGGGAGCTCTGGAAACACCATATATTTT. It translates to CASSEGSSGNTIYF.

This chain uses TRBV2 with TRBJ1-1, with D maybe TRBD1 (6 bases). This CDR3 spans 14 amino acids. V was shortened by 7 bases and J by 5 bases, with 17 bases between the two germline ends. Per the germline V gene, CDR1 is SNHLY and CDR2 is FYNNEI. CDR3 nucleotides: TGTGCCAGCACTCGAGGGGGGGGTGGGACTGAAGCTTTCTTT. Its translation is CASTRGGGGTEAFF.

The chain recombines TRBV11-2 with TRBJ2-1; D is possibly TRBD2 (7 bases). This CDR3 spans 15 amino acids. The germline gives CDR1 SGHAT, CDR2 FQNNGV. Between the trimmed V and J ends, which lost 5 bases and 3 bases, there was a span of 14 bases. CDR3 region: CASSQEGGLYNEQFF. The CDR3 bases are TGTGCCAGCAGCCAAGAGGGGGGGCTCTACAATGAGCAGTTCTTC. The full variable domain, completed using reference TRBV11-2 and TRBJ2-1, is EAGVAQSPRYKIIEKRQSVAFWCNPISGHATLYWYQQILGQGPKLLIQFQNNGVVDDSQLPKDRFSAERLKGVDSTLKIQPAKLEDSAVYLCASSQEGGLYNEQFFGPGTRLTVL.

This clone appeared once. The chain carries TRBV6-1 and TRBJ2-7, with TRBD1 matching over 9 bases. Germline V gives CDR1 MNHNS, CDR2 SASEGT. J was trimmed by 0 bases and V by 4 bases; bases with no gene match: 1. The CDR3 loop spans 14 amino acids. CDR3 loop: CASSAGQGSYEQYF. In DNA form, the CDR3 reads TGTGCCAGCAGTGCGGGACAGGGCTCCTACGAGCAGTACTTC.

This clone has a single count. This rearrangement joins TRBV2 to TRBJ2-2; 9 bases line up with TRBD2. There are 16 residues in the CDR3. The V segment lost 4 bases and the J segment 8 bases; nucleotides outside the gene matches: 11. Germline loops: CDR1 SNHLY, CDR2 FYNNEI. CDR3 region: CASSAWGGGARGELFF. The CDR3 DNA is TGTGCCAGCAGTGCTTGGGGCGGGGGGGCCCGAGGGGAGCTGTTTTTT.

This clone was counted once. The chain links TRBV11-2 to TRBJ2-7; 7 bases align to TRBD1. The germline gives CDR1 SGHAT, CDR2 FQNNGV. The CDR3 consists of 14 residues. V lost 3 bases and J lost 2; bases outside the gene matches: 4. The CDR3 loop is CASSLWQGAYEQYF. The CDR3 DNA follows: TGTGCCAGCAGCTTGTGGCAGGGGGCCTACGAGCAGTACTTC.

The table lists this clone with a few counts. The gene calls are TRBV5-1 and TRBJ1-1, with a weak D call TRBD1 (6 bases). Germline V gene lookup returns CDR1 SGHRS and CDR2 YFSETQ. Trimming pared 4 bases from V and 3 bases from J, leaving 16 bases between. CDR3 length equals 15 residues. The CDR3 coding sequence is TGCGCCAGCAGCCGAGGACAGCTGGCTGACACTGAAGCTTTCTTT. Translating gives CASSRGQLADTEAFF.

The chain couples TRBV7-8 to TRBJ2-3; 7 bases agree with TRBD2. The V gene's germline CDR1 is SGHVS and CDR2 FQNEAQ. V gave up 5 bases and J gave up 6 bases; unmatched junction bases: 14. The CDR3 totals 16 residues. CDR3 in amino acids: CASSLYPPAGGDTQYF. The CDR3, as DNA: TGTGCCAGCAGCCTCTACCCCCCAGCCGGGGGGGATACGCAGTATTTT.

The table lists this clone with a count of one. CDR3 loop: CAWSNSFGNQPQHF. CDR3 in DNA: TGTGCCTGGAGTAACAGCTTTGGCAATCAGCCCCAGCATTTT. V is TRBV30 and J is TRBJ1-5; D is uncertain. Deletions cut 2 bases from V and 2 bases from J, with 10 bases between. CDR1 and CDR2 (germline): GTSNPN, SVGIG (reference sequence). This CDR3 contains 14 residues. The full variable domain, its missing parts supplied by reference TRBV30 and TRBJ1-5, is SQTIHQWPATLVQPVGSPLSLECTVEGTSNPNLYWYRQAAGRGLQLLFYSVGIGQISSEVPQNLSASRPQDRQFILSSKKLLLSDSGFYLCAWSNSFGNQPQHFGDGTRLSIL.

The CDR3 sequence is CASSLQTGYNEQFF. The CDR3 bases are TGTGCCAGCAGCCTCCAGACAGGCTACAATGAGCAGTTCTTC. This chain joins TRBV7-6 and TRBJ2-1, with D maybe TRBD1 (6 bases). The CDR3 length is 14 residues. Germline V gene lookup returns CDR1 SGHVS and CDR2 FNYEAQ. V dropped 5 bases and J dropped 3 bases, with 11 bases sitting between them. Supplemented by reference TRBV7-6 and TRBJ2-1, the full variable domain reads GAGVSQSPRYKVTKRGQDVALRCDPISGHVSLYWYRQALGQGPEFLTYFNYEAQQDKSGLPNDRFSAERPEGSISTLTIQRTEQRDSAMYRCASSLQTGYNEQFFGPGTRLTVL.

This clone was found a few times. The chain carries TRBV28 and TRBJ2-7; 7 positions agree with TRBD2. The V gene end was trimmed by 7 bases and the J gene end by 2 bases; junction bases not matched to a gene: 2. In germline, CDR1 is MDHEN, CDR2 SYDVKM. The CDR3 loop spans 12 amino acids. CDR3 sequence reads: CASTRGAYEQYF. CDR3 nucleotide sequence: TGTGCCAGCACCCGGGGGGCCTACGAGCAGTACTTC.